What follows is one T cell receptor (beta chain) and its context. This sample was included in a study of blood T cell repertoires in COVID-19. About the study: The United States, Italy and Spain supplied acute and convalescent COVID-19 samples. T cells, B-cell-depleted T cells, or PBMCs provided the cDNA or gDNA that served as material.

Trimming removed 4 bases from V and 7 bases from J, with 16 bases in between. Germline CDR1 ENHRY, CDR2 SYGVKD. The CDR3 loop spans 14 amino acids. Authors' analysis steps: Reference gene primer amplification yielded estimated nucleated cell counts. Libraries were prepared by immunoSEQ multiplex PCR; TCRdb keeps only in-frame clonotypes and omits some of them. The DNA was the basis for D and trimming; V, J and clone size are from that table. The data hold under 150,000 clones, with over 75% observed a single time. The sequencing sample was made of peripheral blood. The V call is TRBV10-3, the J call TRBJ1-2, with D possibly matching TRBD1 (5 bases). The receptor was isolated from a woman aged 55-70 years with active COVID-19. In DNA form, the CDR3 reads TGTGCCATCAGTGTGCGGGGCAGATCGCTTGGCTACACCTTC. It is translated as CAISVRGRSLGYTF.